What follows are 17 T cell receptor beta chains derived from one specimen sequenced in a study of shared clonotypes between healthy human individuals. The assay was immunoSEQ multiplex PCR, and TCRdb's table has in-frame clones only and misses some. The data hold more than 1 million clones, with roughly 74% observed a single time. The sequencing sample was made of memory CD4+ T cells from PBMCs. Subset reported: CD45RA-negative fraction. The receptors originated from a man aged 18 to 30 in good health. Some clones in this sample may be carry-over from other donors' samples.

The rearrangement links TRBV6-5 to TRBJ2-1, with D perhaps being TRBD1 or TRBD2 (5 bases each). The germline CDR1 and CDR2 sequences are MNHEY and SVGAGI. The CDR3 totals 16 residues. V gave up 0 bases and J gave up 4 bases, with 13 bases separating them. The CDR3 reads CASSYSRDGRYNEQFF. DNA of the CDR3: TGTGCCAGCAGTTACTCGAGGGACGGCAGATACAATGAGCAGTTCTTC.

This chain links TRBV9 with TRBJ2-7, with a possible D match to TRBD1 (5 bases). V lost 3 bases, J lost 4 bases, and 14 bases lay in between. The CDR3 totals 14 residues. Germline assignment: CDR1 SGDLS and CDR2 YYNGEE. The CDR3 spells CASSAGQTSYEQYF. CDR3 DNA sequence: TGTGCCAGCAGCGCCGGACAAACCTCTTACGAGCAGTACTTC. Supplemented by reference TRBV9 and TRBJ2-7, the full variable domain reads DSGVTQTPKHLITATGQRVTLRCSPRSGDLSVYWYQQSLDQGLQFLIQYYNGEERAKGNILERFSAQQFPDLHSELNLSSLELGDSALYFCASSAGQTSYEQYFGPGTRLTVT.

The genes are TRBV2 and TRBJ2-3; 7 bases match TRBD2. Looked up from germline, CDR1 is SNHLY and CDR2 is FYNNEI. V was clipped by 4 bases and J by 2 bases; unmatched bases: 3. This CDR3 region has 14 residues. The CDR3 protein is CASSASGPTDTQYF. The CDR3 nucleotides are TGTGCCAGCAGTGCTAGCGGTCCCACAGATACGCAGTATTTT.

The chain employs TRBV5-1 and TRBJ1-3, with D unclear. Per the germline V gene, CDR1 is SGHRS and CDR2 is YFSETQ. Trimming cost V 3 bases and J 0 bases, with 10 bases left between them. This CDR3 is built from 15 residues. CDR3 sequence: CASSSSSFSGNTIYF. CDR3 nucleotide sequence: TGCGCCAGCAGCTCGAGCTCATTCTCTGGAAACACCATATATTTT.

CDR3 DNA sequence: TGCGCCAGCAGCTTGGGCAGGGAACGGTACACCGGGGAGCTGTTTTTT. Protein sequence: CASSLGRERYTGELFF. The chain is built from TRBV5-1 and TRBJ2-2; maybe TRBD1 (5 bases). The germline V gene has CDR1 SGHRS and CDR2 YFSETQ. This CDR3 is 16 amino acids long. V was cut by 0 bases and J by 3 bases, with 12 bases left in between.

V and J are TRBV5-4 and TRBJ2-5; TRBD2 might be the D (6 bases). Trimming took off 0 bases at V and 1 base at J, with 10 bases between the two ends. The CDR3 consists of 15 residues. Germline CDR1 SGHNT, CDR2 YYREEE (reference sequence). In nucleotides, the CDR3 is TGTGCCAGCAGCTTGGAACGGGGGAGCCAAGAGACCCAGTACTTC. Its protein is CASSLERGSQETQYF.

This clone was seen only once. The V and J genes are TRBV9 and TRBJ2-1; weak D call: TRBD2 (5 bases). From germline, CDR1 is SGDLS and CDR2 YYNGEE. This CDR3 has 15 residues. The ends were cut back, 2 bases at V and 5 bases at J, with 14 bases in the middle. The CDR3 sequence is CASSVSVAQNNEQFF. The CDR3 DNA reads TGTGCCAGCAGCGTTTCGGTAGCGCAAAACAATGAGCAGTTCTTC.

This clone was seen a few times. The chain links TRBV11-2 to TRBJ2-2; either TRBD1 or TRBD2 may supply D (5 bases each). The CDR3 extends over 15 amino acids. The V and J ends lost 3 bases and 4 bases respectively, with 12 bases between them. Germline-derived CDR1 and CDR2 are SGHAT and FQNNGV. CDR3 bases: TGTGCCAGCAGCTTCCGTGGGACCGGCACCGGGGAGCTGTTTTTT. Encoded protein: CASSFRGTGTGELFF.

The chain uses TRBV21-1 and TRBJ1-1. TRBV21-1 is marked as a pseudogene. The CDR3 is 12 amino acids. CDR3 residues: CASSKVGAEAFF. In DNA, the CDR3 is TGTGCCAGCAGCAAAGTGGGTGCTGAAGCTTTCTTT.

CDR3 sequence reads: CASSLRAPSYNEQFF. The DNA for the CDR3 is TGTGCCAGCAGCCTAAGGGCCCCCTCCTACAATGAGCAGTTCTTC. V gene TRBV7-6 combines with J gene TRBJ2-1; D not certain. Trimming took 5 bases from V and 0 from J, leaving 11 bases between them. Germline CDR1 and CDR2: SGHVS and FNYEAQ. The CDR3 runs to 15 residues.

This rearrangement joins TRBV2 to TRBJ2-1; 15 positions agree with TRBD2. CDR3 size: 14 residues. Germline V lookup: CDR1 SNHLY, CDR2 FYNNEI. V lost 8 bases and J lost 9; bases outside the gene matches: 5. CDR3 sequence reads: CASRGLAGGIEQFF. In nucleotides, the CDR3 is TGTGCCAGCCGGGGACTAGCGGGAGGCATTGAGCAGTTCTTC.

Concerning this clone: The same CDR3 also results from other DNA sequences found in this sample. The chain links TRBV18 to TRBJ2-7, with D unclear. The CDR3 runs 12 residues. V lost 2 bases and J lost 1, with 3 bases in between. Per the germline V gene, CDR1 is KGHSH and CDR2 is LQKENI. In DNA form, the CDR3 reads TGTGCCAGCTCACCAGGGTCCTACGAGCAGTACTTC. This encodes CASSPGSYEQYF.

Only a few counts were recorded for this clone. The chain combines TRBV2 with TRBJ2-3; no clear D gene. Germline values: CDR1 SNHLY, CDR2 FYNNEI. The CDR3 covers 14 residues. V was pared by 4 bases and J by 0 bases, with 8 bases between. The CDR3 here is CASSVITSTDTQYF. The CDR3 DNA reads as TGTGCCAGCAGTGTAATAACTAGCACAGATACGCAGTATTTT.

This clone was detected only a few times. The rearrangement links TRBV10-3 to TRBJ2-3; 8 bases are a match to TRBD2. Trimming took 7 bases from V and 5 from J; bases not matched to a gene: 8. Germline V gene sequence: CDR1 ENHRY, CDR2 SYGVKD. The CDR3 runs 14 residues. The CDR3 here is CAITREGRGDTQYF. DNA of the CDR3: TGTGCCATCACCCGGGAGGGCCGAGGAGATACGCAGTATTTT.

This chain connects TRBV6-6 to TRBJ2-7; 7 nucleotides align to TRBD1. Germline V CDR1 and CDR2: MNHNY, SVGAGI (reference sequence). Trimming removed 6 bases from V and 4 bases from J; junction bases left unmatched: 6. This CDR3 is 13 amino acids long. The CDR3 region has the DNA TGTGCCAGCAGCCGGGACAGTGCTTACGAGCAGTACTTC. Translation gives CASSRDSAYEQYF.

The chain has TRBV19 and TRBJ1-5; the D gene is possibly TRBD1 (6 bases). CDR1 is LNHDA and CDR2 is SQIVND in the germline V gene (reference sequence). V lost 7 bases, J lost 0 bases, and 19 bases lay in between. The CDR3 consists of 17 residues. The CDR3 DNA is TGTGCCAGTATTCGTACGGGGGGCTATAATAGCAATCAGCCCCAGCATTTT. This translates into CASIRTGGYNSNQPQHF.

The chain joins TRBV27 to TRBJ2-1, with D unclear. The CDR3 runs to 13 residues. Germline values: CDR1 MNHEY, CDR2 SMNVEV (reference sequence). V dropped 5 bases and J dropped 8 bases, with 13 bases sitting between them. The DNA of the CDR3 is TGTGCCAGCAGTCTCAAGCTGGACCATGAGCAGTTCTTC. Its translation is CASSLKLDHEQFF.